This is a list of T cell receptor beta chains from one sample in a study of control samples from healthy donors and cancer patients. Assay used: immunoSEQ multiplex PCR; TCRdb lists only in-frame clones, some missing. The data hold about 110,000 clones, with 75% to 90% observed a single time. Sequenced material: blood. These receptor sequences come from a woman aged 45-59 years in good health. Both conserved end residues are part of each CDR3. Each record gives: V gene, D gene, clone size, J gene, CDR3 DNA, CDR3 protein. A D gene is named only where the DNA matches it firmly. Rows may omit the clone size; those that give it use once, few, many or a size class.

TRBV7-2	.	.	TRBJ1-6	TGTGCCAGCAGCTTAGACAGGGAAAGAGGCCTCCACTTT	CASSLDRERGLHF
TRBV6-2/TRBV6-3	.	.	TRBJ2-6	TGTGCCAGCAGTTACGTCCCAGGCAGGCGGTCTGGGGCCAACGTCCTGACTTTC	CASSYVPGRRSGANVLTF
TRBV2	.	.	TRBJ1-3	TGTGCCAGCAGTGACGGTCCAGAAGCGATCTCTGGAAACACCATATATTTT	CASSDGPEAISGNTIYF
TRBV28	.	.	TRBJ1-2	TGTGCCAGCAGTTTATGGAGAGGATCTAGCTATGGCTACACCTTC	CASSLWRGSSYGYTF
TRBV18	TRBD1	once	TRBJ1-6	TGTGCCAGCTCACCAATTCAAAACCGGGACAGGGTGTCGAGCTCCTATAATTCACCCCTCCACTTT	CASSPIQNRDRVSSSYNSPLHF
TRBV25-1	.	.	TRBJ2-7	TGTGCCAGCAGTATTCGTCGCGAGCAGTACTTC	CASSIRREQYF
TRBV25-1	TRBD1	.	TRBJ1-2	TGTGCCAGCAGTGGGACAGGGTTTTACTATGGCTACACCTTC	CASSGTGFYYGYTF
TRBV3-1/TRBV3-2	.	.	TRBJ2-1	TGTGCCAGCAGCCAAGAATGGGCCCAGGGCCGTGTCAATGAGCAGTTCTTC	CASSQEWAQGRVNEQFF
TRBV11-1	.	.	TRBJ2-1	TGTGCCAGCAGCTTGGGCAATGAGCAGTTCTTC	CASSLGNEQFF
TRBV18	TRBD1	.	TRBJ2-1	TGTGCCAGCTCACCTTTCCGGGACAGGGTCAACAATGAGCAGTTCTTC	CASSPFRDRVNNEQFF
TRBV7-2	.	.	TRBJ1-1	TGTGCCAGCAGCTTAGGCCAGATGAACACTGAAGCTTTCTTT	CASSLGQMNTEAFF
TRBV6-6	.	.	TRBJ1-2	TGTGCCAGCAGTCCGACGGACTATGGCTACACCTTC	CASSPTDYGYTF
TRBV3-1/TRBV3-2	.	.	TRBJ2-2	TGTGCCAGCAGCCGGGCGCCGGGGGCGACGAACACCGGGGAGCTGTTTTTT	CASSRAPGATNTGELFF
TRBV19	.	.	TRBJ1-2	TGTGCCAGTAGTATAGATCGGGTATGGAAAGGCTACACCTTC	CASSIDRVWKGYTF
TRBV11-2	TRBD2	.	TRBJ2-1	TGTGCCAGCAGCCCCCTGGAGGTGGTAGCGGGATGGGATGAGCAGTTCTTC	CASSPLEVVAGWDEQFF
TRBV19	TRBD2	.	TRBJ2-1	TGTGCCAGTAGTATAGGAACCGGACTAGCGGGAGATGAGCAGTTCTTC	CASSIGTGLAGDEQFF
TRBV9	TRBD2	.	TRBJ2-3	TGTGCCAGCAGCGCCCGGGGGGGGAGCACAGATACGCAGTATTTT	CASSARGGSTDTQYF
TRBV30	TRBD2	.	TRBJ2-5	TGTGCCTGGAGTCTTTGGTCGGAAATAGCGGGGGGACAAGAGACCCAGTACTTC	CAWSLWSEIAGGQETQYF
TRBV3-1/TRBV3-2	TRBD1	.	TRBJ2-2	TGTGCCAGCAGCCAAGGGACAGGGTCGCGGACCGGGGAGCTGTTTTTT	CASSQGTGSRTGELFF
TRBV24-1	.	.	TRBJ2-2	TGTGCCACCAGCGGGGGGCTGAACACCGGGGAGCTGTTTTTT	CATSGGLNTGELFF
TRBV19	TRBD1	.	TRBJ2-6	TGTGCCAGTAGTATAGGATCTACGGCCAGGGGGCGATCTGGGGCCAACGTCCTGACTTTC	CASSIGSTARGRSGANVLTF
TRBV5-4	TRBD2	.	TRBJ2-5	TGTGCCAGCAGCTGGACTAGCGGCGAGACCCAGTACTTC	CASSWTSGETQYF
TRBV6-2/TRBV6-3	TRBD1	.	TRBJ2-2	TGTGCCAGCAGTCGGACAGGGTTTAACACCGGGGAGCTGTTTTTT	CASSRTGFNTGELFF
TRBV2	TRBD1	.	TRBJ1-1	TGTGCCAGCACTCGTATGACAGGGCGGACTGAAGCTTTCTTT	CASTRMTGRTEAFF
TRBV18	.	.	TRBJ2-7	TGTGCCAGCTCACCTGCCGGGACGGTTGCCTACGAGCAGTACTTC	CASSPAGTVAYEQYF
TRBV5-1	.	.	TRBJ2-5	TGCGCCAGCAACTTGGCCGGAGGGTTGGAGACCCAGTACTTC	CASNLAGGLETQYF
TRBV2	.	once	TRBJ1-1	TGTGCCACCCACTCCGGACCGAGGAACACTGAAGCTTTCTTT	CATHSGPRNTEAFF
TRBV4-3	.	.	TRBJ1-2	TGCGCCAGCAGCCAAGCGTATTTATTTCCCGGCTACACCTTC	CASSQAYLFPGYTF